This entry is about one T cell receptor (beta chain). Its antigen is unknown. The data belong to a study of T cell responses to AZD1222 COVID-19 vaccine. Study-wide results and limits: Among those given AZD1222, only five or six were seropositive at baseline.

Sequenced by immunoSEQ multiplex PCR; TCRdb stores in-frame clones only, minus some. Among some 140,000 clones, under 95% were seen once, and the ten largest hold approximately 3.4%. CDR1 and CDR2 from the germline V gene are MNHEY and SMNVEV (reference sequence). The CDR3 contains 16 residues. V lost 2 bases to trimming and J lost 1 base, with 14 bases between them. The TCR originated in an adult in good health. The source material was peripheral blood, sampled on day 0 of AZD1222 vaccination. The chain couples TRBV27 to TRBJ1-1; the D is unclear. CDR3 sequence (DNA): TGTGCCAGCAGTTTAGGATTTGGGATTAAGAACACTGAAGCTTTCTTT. As protein: CASSLGFGIKNTEAFF.